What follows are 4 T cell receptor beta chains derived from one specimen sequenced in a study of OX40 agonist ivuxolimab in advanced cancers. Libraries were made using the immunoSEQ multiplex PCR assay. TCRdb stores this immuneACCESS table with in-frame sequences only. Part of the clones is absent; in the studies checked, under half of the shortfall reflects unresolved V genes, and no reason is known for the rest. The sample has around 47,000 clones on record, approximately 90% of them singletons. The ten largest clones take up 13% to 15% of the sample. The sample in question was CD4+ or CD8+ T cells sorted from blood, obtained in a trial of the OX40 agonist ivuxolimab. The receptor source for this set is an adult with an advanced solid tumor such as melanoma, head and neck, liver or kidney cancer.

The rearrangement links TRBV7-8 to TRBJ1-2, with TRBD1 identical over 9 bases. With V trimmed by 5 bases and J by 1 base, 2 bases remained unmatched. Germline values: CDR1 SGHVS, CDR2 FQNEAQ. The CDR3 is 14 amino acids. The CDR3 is CASSPGQGNYGYTF. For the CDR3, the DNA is TGTGCCAGCAGCCCGGGACAGGGTAACTATGGCTACACCTTC. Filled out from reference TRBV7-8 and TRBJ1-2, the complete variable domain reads GAGVSQSPRYKVAKRGQDVALRCDPISGHVSLFWYQQALGQGPEFLTYFQNEAQLDKSGLPSDRFFAERPEGSVSTLKIQRTQQEDSAVYLCASSPGQGNYGYTFGSGTRLTVV.

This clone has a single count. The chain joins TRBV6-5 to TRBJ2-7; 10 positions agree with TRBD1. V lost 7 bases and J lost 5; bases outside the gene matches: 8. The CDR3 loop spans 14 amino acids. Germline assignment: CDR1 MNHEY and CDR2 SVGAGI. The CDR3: CASTRRQGADEQYF. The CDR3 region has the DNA TGTGCCAGCACCCGAAGACAGGGGGCGGACGAGCAGTACTTC.

CDR3 protein: CASSLDGGRLYNSPLHF. The CDR3, as DNA: TGCGCCAGCAGCTTGGATGGGGGACGGCTCTATAATTCACCCCTCCACTTT. This rearrangement joins TRBV5-1 to TRBJ1-6, with a tentative D call TRBD1 (5 bases). V lost 0 bases, J lost 3 bases, and 13 bases lay in between. This CDR3 comprises 17 residues. Germline loops: CDR1 SGHRS, CDR2 YFSETQ.

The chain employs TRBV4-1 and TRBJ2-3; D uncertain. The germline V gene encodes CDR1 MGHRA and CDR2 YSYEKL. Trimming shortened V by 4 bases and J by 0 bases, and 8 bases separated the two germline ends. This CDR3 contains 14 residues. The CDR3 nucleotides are TGCGCCAGCAGCCCGACCCAGAGCACAGATACGCAGTATTTT. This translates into CASSPTQSTDTQYF.